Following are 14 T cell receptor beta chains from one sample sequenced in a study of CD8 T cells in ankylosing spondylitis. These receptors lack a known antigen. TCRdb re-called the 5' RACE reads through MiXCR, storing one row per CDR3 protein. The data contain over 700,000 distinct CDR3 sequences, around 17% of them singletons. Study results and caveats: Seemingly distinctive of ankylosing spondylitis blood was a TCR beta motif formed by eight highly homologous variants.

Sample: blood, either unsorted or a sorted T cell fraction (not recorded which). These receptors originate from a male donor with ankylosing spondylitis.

The CDR3 sequence: CASSIRQFPEAFF. The CDR3 region has the DNA TGTGCCAGCAGTATTAGACAATTCCCTGAAGCTTTCTTT. The chain uses TRBV12-3 or TRBV12-4 and TRBJ1-1; D is uncertain. Trimming removed 5 bases at V and 6 bases at J, with 13 bases between. The CDR3 consists of 13 residues.

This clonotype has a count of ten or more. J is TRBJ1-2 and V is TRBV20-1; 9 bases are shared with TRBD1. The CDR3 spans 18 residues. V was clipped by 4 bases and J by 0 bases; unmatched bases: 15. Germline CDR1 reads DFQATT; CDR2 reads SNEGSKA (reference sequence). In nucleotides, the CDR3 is TGCAGTGCTAACCACACTGAGACAGGGGGGCCTACTAACTATGGCTACACCTTC. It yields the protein CSANHTETGGPTNYGYTF.

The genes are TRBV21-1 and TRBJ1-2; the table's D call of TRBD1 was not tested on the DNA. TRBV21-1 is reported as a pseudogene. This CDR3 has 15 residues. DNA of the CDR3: TGTGCCAGCAGCCACAGACAGGGGACCCTCTATGGCTACACCTTC. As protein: CASSHRQGTLYGYTF.

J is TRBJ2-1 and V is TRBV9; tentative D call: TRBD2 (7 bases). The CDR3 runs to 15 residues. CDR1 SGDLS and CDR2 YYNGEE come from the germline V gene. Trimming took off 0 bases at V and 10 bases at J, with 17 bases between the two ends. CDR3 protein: CASSVEGGGPGEQFF. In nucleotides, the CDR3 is TGTGCCAGCAGCGTAGAAGGGGGAGGGCCAGGGGAGCAGTTCTTC.

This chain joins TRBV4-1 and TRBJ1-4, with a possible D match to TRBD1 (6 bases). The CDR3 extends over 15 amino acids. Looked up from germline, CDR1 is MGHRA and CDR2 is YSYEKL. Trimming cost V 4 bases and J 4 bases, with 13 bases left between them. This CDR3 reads CASSRTDRVNEKLFF. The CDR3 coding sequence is TGCGCCAGCAGCCGCACGGACAGAGTTAATGAAAAACTGTTTTTT.

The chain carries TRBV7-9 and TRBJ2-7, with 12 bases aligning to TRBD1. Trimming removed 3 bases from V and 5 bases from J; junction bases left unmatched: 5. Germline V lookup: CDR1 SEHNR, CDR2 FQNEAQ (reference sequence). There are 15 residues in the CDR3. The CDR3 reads CASSFSGQGANEQYF. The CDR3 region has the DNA TGTGCCAGCAGCTTTTCGGGACAGGGGGCAAACGAGCAGTACTTC.

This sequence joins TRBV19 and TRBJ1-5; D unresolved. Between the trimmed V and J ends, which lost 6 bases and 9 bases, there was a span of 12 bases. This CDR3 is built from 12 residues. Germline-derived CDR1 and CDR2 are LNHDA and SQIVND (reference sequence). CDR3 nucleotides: TGTGCCAGTAGCCTCACACCGGGGCCCCAGCATTTT. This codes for CASSLTPGPQHF.

CDR3 bases: TGTGCCACCAGCAGAGAACGCTCCTACGAGCAGTACTTC. Its protein is CATSRERSYEQYF. The chain combines TRBV15 with TRBJ2-7; D remains ambiguous. The V end was cut by 0 bases, the J end by 0 bases, with 3 bases between. Germline assignment: CDR1 LNHNV and CDR2 YYDKDF (reference sequence). The CDR3 extends over 13 amino acids.

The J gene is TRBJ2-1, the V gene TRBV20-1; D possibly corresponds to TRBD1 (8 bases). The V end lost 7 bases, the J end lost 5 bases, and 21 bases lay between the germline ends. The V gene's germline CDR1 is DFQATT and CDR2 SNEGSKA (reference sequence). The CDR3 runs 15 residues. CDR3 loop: CSGEGAGGANNEQFF. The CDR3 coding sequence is TGCAGTGGGGAGGGGGCAGGGGGCGCGAACAATGAGCAGTTCTTC.

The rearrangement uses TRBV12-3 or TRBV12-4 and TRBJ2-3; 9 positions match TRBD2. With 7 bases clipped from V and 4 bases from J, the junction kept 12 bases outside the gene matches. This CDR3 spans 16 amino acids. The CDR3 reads CASTKRGGGVADTQYF. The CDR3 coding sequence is TGTGCCAGCACCAAAAGGGGCGGGGGGGTGGCAGATACGCAGTATTTT.

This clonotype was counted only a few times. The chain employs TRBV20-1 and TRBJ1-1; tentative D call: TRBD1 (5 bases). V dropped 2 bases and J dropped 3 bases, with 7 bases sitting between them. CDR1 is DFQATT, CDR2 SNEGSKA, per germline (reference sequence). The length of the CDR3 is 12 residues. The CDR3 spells CSARRGYTEAFF. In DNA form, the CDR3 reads TGCAGTGCTAGAAGGGGTTACACTGAAGCTTTCTTT.

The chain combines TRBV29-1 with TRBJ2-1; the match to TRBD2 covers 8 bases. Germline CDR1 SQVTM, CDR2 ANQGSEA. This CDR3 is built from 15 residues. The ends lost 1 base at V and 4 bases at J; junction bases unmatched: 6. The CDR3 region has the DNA TGCAGCGTTGAAGGTGGGGCTAGCGGGTACAATGAGCAGTTCTTC. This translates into CSVEGGASGYNEQFF.

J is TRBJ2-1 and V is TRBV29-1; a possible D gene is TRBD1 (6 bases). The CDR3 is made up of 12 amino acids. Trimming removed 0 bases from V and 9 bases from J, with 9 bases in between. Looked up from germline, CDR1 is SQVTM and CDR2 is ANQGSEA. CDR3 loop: CSVEEGAPEQFF. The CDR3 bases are TGCAGCGTTGAAGAGGGGGCACCTGAGCAGTTCTTC.

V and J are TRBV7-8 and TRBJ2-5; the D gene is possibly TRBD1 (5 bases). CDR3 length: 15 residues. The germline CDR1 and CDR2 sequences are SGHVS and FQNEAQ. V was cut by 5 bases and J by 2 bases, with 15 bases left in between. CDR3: CASSGLPQGQETQYF. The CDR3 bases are TGTGCCAGCAGCGGCCTCCCGCAGGGTCAAGAGACCCAGTACTTC.